This T cell receptor (beta chain) stems from a study of blood T cells in healthy people across ages. A second PCR, run for roughly 7 to 12 cycles, used a sample-barcoded 5' primer plus a J-beta primer mix. TCRdb redid the calling of the 5' RACE reads with MiXCR, one entry per CDR3 protein. The sample includes some 710,000 distinct CDR3 sequences, about half of them seen just once. As concerns this clonotype: Its antigen is not known.

Findings of the study overall: Diversity figures derived from one million T cells were judged to underestimate the true value. Unsorted PBMCs blocked a conclusive comparison of naive and antigen-experienced cells.

J lost 7 bases, V lost 5 bases, and 12 bases had no gene match. The germline gives CDR1 SGHRS, CDR2 YFSETQ. This CDR3 is built from 15 residues. The rearrangement links TRBV5-1 to TRBJ2-1; the match to TRBD2 covers 7 bases. This sequence was found in an elderly man in good health. The sample taken for sequencing was blood. CDR3 nucleotide sequence: TGCGCCAGCAGGCAGACCGGGACTACAGCTAATGAGCAGTTCTTC. Translated, it gives CASRQTGTTANEQFF.